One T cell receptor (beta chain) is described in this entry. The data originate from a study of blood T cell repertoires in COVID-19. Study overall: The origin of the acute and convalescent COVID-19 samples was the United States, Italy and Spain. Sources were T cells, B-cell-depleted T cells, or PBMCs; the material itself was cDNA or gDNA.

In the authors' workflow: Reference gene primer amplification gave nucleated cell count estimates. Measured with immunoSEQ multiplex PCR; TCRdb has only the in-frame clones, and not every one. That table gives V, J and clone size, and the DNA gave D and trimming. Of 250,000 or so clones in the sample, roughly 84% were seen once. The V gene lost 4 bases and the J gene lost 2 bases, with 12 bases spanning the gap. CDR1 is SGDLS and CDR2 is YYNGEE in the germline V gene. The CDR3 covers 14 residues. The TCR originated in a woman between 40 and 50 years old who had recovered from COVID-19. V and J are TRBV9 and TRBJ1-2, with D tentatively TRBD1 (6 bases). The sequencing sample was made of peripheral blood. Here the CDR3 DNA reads TGTGCCAGCAGCATGACAGGAGACAACTATGGCTACACCTTC. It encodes CASSMTGDNYGYTF.